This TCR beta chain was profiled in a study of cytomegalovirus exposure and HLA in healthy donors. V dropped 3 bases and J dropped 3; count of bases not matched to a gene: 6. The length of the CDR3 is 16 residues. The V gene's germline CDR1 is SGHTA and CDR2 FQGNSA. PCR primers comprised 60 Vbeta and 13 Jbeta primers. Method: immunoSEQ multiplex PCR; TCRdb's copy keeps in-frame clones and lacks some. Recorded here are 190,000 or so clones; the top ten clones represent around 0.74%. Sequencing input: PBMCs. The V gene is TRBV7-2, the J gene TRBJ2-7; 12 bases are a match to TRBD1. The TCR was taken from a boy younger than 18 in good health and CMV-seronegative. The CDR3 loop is CASSFSGTGGFYEQYF. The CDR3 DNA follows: TGTGCCAGCAGCTTCTCCGGGACAGGGGGCTTCTACGAGCAGTACTTC.